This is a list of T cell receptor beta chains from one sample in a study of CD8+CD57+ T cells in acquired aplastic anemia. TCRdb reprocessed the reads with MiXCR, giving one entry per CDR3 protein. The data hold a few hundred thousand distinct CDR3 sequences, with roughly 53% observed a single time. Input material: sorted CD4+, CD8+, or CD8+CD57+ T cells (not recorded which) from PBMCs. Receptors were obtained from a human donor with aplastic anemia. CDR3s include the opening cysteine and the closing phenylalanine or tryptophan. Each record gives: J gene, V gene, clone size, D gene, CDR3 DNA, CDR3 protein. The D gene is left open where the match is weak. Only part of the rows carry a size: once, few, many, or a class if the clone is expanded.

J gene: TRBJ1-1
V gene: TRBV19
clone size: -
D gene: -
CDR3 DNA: TGTGCCAGTAGTAACAGGGTAAGGACTTTCTTT
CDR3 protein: CASSNRVRTFF

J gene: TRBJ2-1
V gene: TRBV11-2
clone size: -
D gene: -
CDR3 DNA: TGTGCCAGCAGCTTAGAGGCTGGGGTCAGACATACGCAGTTCTTC
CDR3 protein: CASSLEAGVRHTQFF

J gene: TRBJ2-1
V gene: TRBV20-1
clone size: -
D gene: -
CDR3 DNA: TGCAGTGCTAGAGTTCCGGTGAAGGGCTACAATGAGCAGTTCTTC
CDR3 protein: CSARVPVKGYNEQFF

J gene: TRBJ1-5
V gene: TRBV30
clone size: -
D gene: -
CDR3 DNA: TGTGCCTGGAGTGTACCGGGGTCGGGTCAGCCCCAGCATTTT
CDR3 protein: CAWSVPGSGQPQHF

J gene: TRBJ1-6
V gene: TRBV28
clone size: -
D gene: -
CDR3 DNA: TGTGCCAGCAGTTTCCGACAGGAAAATTCACCCCTCCACTTT
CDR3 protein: CASSFRQENSPLHF

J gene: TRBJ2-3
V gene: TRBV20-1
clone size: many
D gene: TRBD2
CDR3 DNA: TGCAGTGCTAGACCCGCTTCTAGCGGGAGCACAGATACGCAGTATTTT
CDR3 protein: CSARPASSGSTDTQYF

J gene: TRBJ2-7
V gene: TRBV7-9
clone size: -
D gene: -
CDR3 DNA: TGTGCCAGCAGCTTGTTGGGTCGGGACTGGCGGTACTACGAGCAGTACTTC
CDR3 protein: CASSLLGRDWRYYEQYF

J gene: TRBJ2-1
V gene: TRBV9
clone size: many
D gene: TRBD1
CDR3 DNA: TGTGCCAGCAGCGTAGTGGGACAGGGGGATGAGCAGTTCTTC
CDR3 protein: CASSVVGQGDEQFF

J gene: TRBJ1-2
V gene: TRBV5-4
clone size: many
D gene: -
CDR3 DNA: TGTGCCAGCAGCTGGGCAGGGCTTTTATATGGCTACACCTTC
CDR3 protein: CASSWAGLLYGYTF

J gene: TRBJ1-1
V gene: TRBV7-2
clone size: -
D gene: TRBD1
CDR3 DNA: TGTGCCAGCAGCCTTGACACAGGGGGAACTGAAGCTTTCTTT
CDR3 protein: CASSLDTGGTEAFF

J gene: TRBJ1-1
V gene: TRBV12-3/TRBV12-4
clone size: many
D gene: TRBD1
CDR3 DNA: TGTGCCAGCAGTTTTGCAGGGGGCACTGAAGCTTTCTTT
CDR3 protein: CASSFAGGTEAFF

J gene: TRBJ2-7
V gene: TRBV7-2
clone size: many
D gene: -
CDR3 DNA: TGTGCCAGCAGCCTTCACAGAGCTTCCTACGAGCAGTACTTC
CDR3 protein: CASSLHRASYEQYF

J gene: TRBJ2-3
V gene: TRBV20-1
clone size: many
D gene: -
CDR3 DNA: TGCAGTGCCAGATTCCAGGGCACAGATACGCAGTATTTT
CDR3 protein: CSARFQGTDTQYF

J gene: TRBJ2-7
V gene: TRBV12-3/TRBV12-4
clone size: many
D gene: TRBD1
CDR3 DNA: TGTGCCAGCAGTAGTCAGGGGGTCTGGGTCTACGAGCAGTACTTC
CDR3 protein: CASSSQGVWVYEQYF

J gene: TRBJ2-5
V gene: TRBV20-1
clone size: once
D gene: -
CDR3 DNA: TGCAGTGCTAGAATGTCAGCTCAAGAGACCCAGTACTTC
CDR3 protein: CSARMSAQETQYF

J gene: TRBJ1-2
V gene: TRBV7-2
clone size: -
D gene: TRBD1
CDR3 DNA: TGTGCCAGCAGCTTCGGTCCGGGACAGGGGGCGCGTGGCTACACCTTC
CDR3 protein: CASSFGPGQGARGYTF

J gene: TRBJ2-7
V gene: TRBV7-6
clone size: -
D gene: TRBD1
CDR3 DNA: TGTGCCAGCAGCTTGGAACCGTTCGTGACAGGGTACCACGAGCAGTACTTC
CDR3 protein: CASSLEPFVTGYHEQYF

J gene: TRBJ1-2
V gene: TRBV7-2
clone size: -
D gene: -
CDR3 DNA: TGTGCCAGCAGCTCCCAGAGAGGGCAGCTACAAGTCATTGGCTACACCTTC
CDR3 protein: CASSSQRGQLQVIGYTF

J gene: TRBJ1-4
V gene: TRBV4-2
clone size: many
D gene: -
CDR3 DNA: TGTGCCAGCAGCCAAGATCGGGCAGTTAATGAAAAACTGTTTTTT
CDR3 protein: CASSQDRAVNEKLFF

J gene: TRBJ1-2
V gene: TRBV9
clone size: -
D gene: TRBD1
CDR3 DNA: TGTGCCAGCAGCCCTCGGACAGGGAACTATGGCTACACCTTC
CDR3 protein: CASSPRTGNYGYTF

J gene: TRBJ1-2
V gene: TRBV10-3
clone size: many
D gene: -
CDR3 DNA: TGTGCCATCAAGGCAGGGGTCCAGGGGTATGGCTACACCTTC
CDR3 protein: CAIKAGVQGYGYTF

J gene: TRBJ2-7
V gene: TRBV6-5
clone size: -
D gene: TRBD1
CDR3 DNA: TGTGCCAGCAGTCCCGGGACAGGGGGCGCGGGCGAGCAGTACTTC
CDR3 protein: CASSPGTGGAGEQYF